A selection of T cell receptor beta chains follows, all from one sample in a study of T cells after somatic rescue of genetic block. TCRdb's copy holds only in-frame clones and misses some; the assay was immunoSEQ multiplex PCR. In the table there are 95,000 to 120,000 clones, just over 90% of which are singletons. Sequencing input: peripheral blood mononuclear cells (PBMCs). Source of these receptors: a woman younger than 30. The CDR3 runs from the conserved cysteine through the conserved F or W. D genes are given only for firm matches. Clone size appears in some rows only: once, few, many, or a class for an expanded clone.

clone_size: -; d_call: -; j_call: TRBJ1-1; v_call: TRBV5-4; cdr3_nt: TGTGCCAGCAGCTTGGATGGGGGTACTGAAGCTTTCTTT; cdr3_aa: CASSLDGGTEAFF
clone_size: once; d_call: TRBD1; j_call: TRBJ2-2; v_call: TRBV13; cdr3_nt: TGTGCCAGCAGCTTAGAATCAGGGACAGCGAACACCGGGGAGCTGTTTTTT; cdr3_aa: CASSLESGTANTGELFF
clone_size: -; d_call: TRBD1; j_call: TRBJ1-5; v_call: TRBV7-2; cdr3_nt: TGTGCCAGCAGCATAGGGCCTGACAGGGGGGTGCAGCCCCAGCATTTT; cdr3_aa: CASSIGPDRGVQPQHF
clone_size: -; d_call: -; j_call: TRBJ2-5; v_call: TRBV6-5; cdr3_nt: TGTGCCAGCAGTCCTTTAAGGAACGGAGAGACCCAGTACTTC; cdr3_aa: CASSPLRNGETQYF
clone_size: once; d_call: -; j_call: TRBJ1-4; v_call: TRBV4-1; cdr3_nt: TGCGCCAGCAGCCAAGATACCCATGACACATCAACTAATGAAAAACTGTTTTTT; cdr3_aa: CASSQDTHDTSTNEKLFF
clone_size: -; d_call: -; j_call: TRBJ2-4; v_call: TRBV7-2; cdr3_nt: TGTGCCAGCAGCTTAGTCGGTGTCCGGGGAGACATTCAGTACTTC; cdr3_aa: CASSLVGVRGDIQYF
clone_size: -; d_call: -; j_call: TRBJ1-3; v_call: TRBV5-6; cdr3_nt: TGTGCCAGCAGCTTGGACGGGACTGGAAACACCATATATTTT; cdr3_aa: CASSLDGTGNTIYF
clone_size: -; d_call: TRBD1; j_call: TRBJ1-2; v_call: TRBV9; cdr3_nt: TGTGCCAGCAGCCCCTGGACAGGCCACTATGGCTACACCTTC; cdr3_aa: CASSPWTGHYGYTF
clone_size: once; d_call: TRBD1; j_call: TRBJ2-1; v_call: TRBV14; cdr3_nt: TGTGCCAGCAGCCAGTTACAGGGGGCGCGGTCTCATGAGCAGTTCTTC; cdr3_aa: CASSQLQGARSHEQFF
clone_size: once; d_call: TRBD2; j_call: TRBJ2-3; v_call: TRBV27; cdr3_nt: TGTGCCAGCAGTTTCGCGGGGGCAGATACGCAGTATTTT; cdr3_aa: CASSFAGADTQYF
clone_size: -; d_call: TRBD1; j_call: TRBJ2-6; v_call: TRBV30; cdr3_nt: TGTGCCTGGAACCACGGACAGGGGACCTTCTCTGGGGCCAACGTCCTGACTTTC; cdr3_aa: CAWNHGQGTFSGANVLTF
clone_size: -; d_call: -; j_call: TRBJ1-5; v_call: TRBV2; cdr3_nt: TGTGCCAGCAGTGAAGCGGGGACTTATAGCAATCAGCCCCAGCATTTT; cdr3_aa: CASSEAGTYSNQPQHF
clone_size: -; d_call: -; j_call: TRBJ2-7; v_call: TRBV28; cdr3_nt: TGTGCCAGCAGTCCCCACCCCTACGAGCAGTACTTC; cdr3_aa: CASSPHPYEQYF
clone_size: -; d_call: TRBD1; j_call: TRBJ1-5; v_call: TRBV15; cdr3_nt: TGTGCCACCAGCGTTTTCGGGACAGGGGTTCAGCCCCAGCATTTT; cdr3_aa: CATSVFGTGVQPQHF
clone_size: -; d_call: -; j_call: TRBJ1-3; v_call: TRBV5-1; cdr3_nt: TGCGCCAGCAGCTGGCGGTCCTCTGGAAACACCATATATTTT; cdr3_aa: CASSWRSSGNTIYF
clone_size: -; d_call: -; j_call: TRBJ2-7; v_call: TRBV7-3; cdr3_nt: TGTGCCAGCAGCGCCCCAGGGAGCGAGCAGTACTTC; cdr3_aa: CASSAPGSEQYF
clone_size: -; d_call: -; j_call: TRBJ1-2; v_call: TRBV4-2; cdr3_nt: TGTGCCAGCAGCCAAGATACGAGGGGTGCCGCTGGCTACACCTTC; cdr3_aa: CASSQDTRGAAGYTF
clone_size: -; d_call: TRBD1; j_call: TRBJ1-2; v_call: TRBV7-2; cdr3_nt: TGTGCCAGCAGCCCGCGACAGGGATCAAACTATGGCTACACCTTC; cdr3_aa: CASSPRQGSNYGYTF
clone_size: few; d_call: TRBD1; j_call: TRBJ1-2; v_call: TRBV27; cdr3_nt: TGTGCCAGCACTTCGGACAGGACCCTAAACTATGGCTACACCTTC; cdr3_aa: CASTSDRTLNYGYTF
clone_size: -; d_call: -; j_call: TRBJ1-1; v_call: TRBV11-1; cdr3_nt: TGTGCCAGCAGGCCCGGATTAATGAACACTGAAGCTTTCTTT; cdr3_aa: CASRPGLMNTEAFF
clone_size: once; d_call: -; j_call: TRBJ1-2; v_call: TRBV7-2; cdr3_nt: TGTGCCAGCAGCTTAATGGGGGGCCCTAACTATGGCTACACCTTC; cdr3_aa: CASSLMGGPNYGYTF
clone_size: -; d_call: -; j_call: TRBJ2-1; v_call: TRBV9; cdr3_nt: TGTGCCAGCAGCGTAGGGGCTGCAGGGCTCTCCTACAATGAGCAGTTCTTC; cdr3_aa: CASSVGAAGLSYNEQFF
clone_size: -; d_call: -; j_call: TRBJ1-2; v_call: TRBV7-8; cdr3_nt: TGTGCCAGCAGCTTCGGCGCCGCAGACTCCTTTAACTATGGCTACACCTTC; cdr3_aa: CASSFGAADSFNYGYTF
clone_size: -; d_call: TRBD1; j_call: TRBJ2-7; v_call: TRBV19; cdr3_nt: TGTGCCAGTAGTAACGGACAGGGCCACGAGCAGTACTTC; cdr3_aa: CASSNGQGHEQYF
clone_size: -; d_call: TRBD1; j_call: TRBJ2-2; v_call: TRBV27; cdr3_nt: TGTGCCAGCAGTTTAACAGGGGGAACCGGGGAGCTGTTTTTT; cdr3_aa: CASSLTGGTGELFF
clone_size: -; d_call: TRBD1; j_call: TRBJ1-4; v_call: TRBV28; cdr3_nt: TGTGCCAGCAGTCGGACAGGTGGGAATGAAAAACTGTTTTTT; cdr3_aa: CASSRTGGNEKLFF
clone_size: -; d_call: -; j_call: TRBJ2-7; v_call: TRBV27; cdr3_nt: TGTGCCAGCAGTTTAAGAGGGACCCTCTACCTAACCTACGAGCAGTACTTC; cdr3_aa: CASSLRGTLYLTYEQYF
clone_size: -; d_call: -; j_call: TRBJ1-1; v_call: TRBV7-9; cdr3_nt: TGTGCCAGCAGCTTAGACGTTGCTGAAGCTTTCTTT; cdr3_aa: CASSLDVAEAFF
clone_size: -; d_call: -; j_call: TRBJ2-3; v_call: TRBV2; cdr3_nt: TGTGCCAGCACCCGGGACTTCACAGATACGCAGTATTTT; cdr3_aa: CASTRDFTDTQYF
clone_size: -; d_call: -; j_call: TRBJ2-1; v_call: TRBV7-9; cdr3_nt: TGTGCCAGCAGCACCCAGGGTAGCTCCTACAATGAGCAGTTCTTC; cdr3_aa: CASSTQGSSYNEQFF
clone_size: -; d_call: -; j_call: TRBJ2-1; v_call: TRBV28; cdr3_nt: TGTGCCAGCAGTTTATTCCGCCGTGAGCAGTTCTTC; cdr3_aa: CASSLFRREQFF